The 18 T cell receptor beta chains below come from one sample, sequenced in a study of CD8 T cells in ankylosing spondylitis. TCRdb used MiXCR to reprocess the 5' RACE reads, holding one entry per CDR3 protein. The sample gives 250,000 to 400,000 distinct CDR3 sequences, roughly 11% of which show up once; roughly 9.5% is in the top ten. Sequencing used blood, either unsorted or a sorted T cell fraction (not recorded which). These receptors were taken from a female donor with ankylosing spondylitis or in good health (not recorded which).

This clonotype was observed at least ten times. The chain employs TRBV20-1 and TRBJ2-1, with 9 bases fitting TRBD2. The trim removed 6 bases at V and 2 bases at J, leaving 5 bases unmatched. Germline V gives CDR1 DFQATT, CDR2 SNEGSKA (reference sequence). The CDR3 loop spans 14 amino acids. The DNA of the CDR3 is TGCAGTGCGCGGGGGGGCAGGACCTACAATGAGCAGTTCTTC. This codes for CSARGGRTYNEQFF.

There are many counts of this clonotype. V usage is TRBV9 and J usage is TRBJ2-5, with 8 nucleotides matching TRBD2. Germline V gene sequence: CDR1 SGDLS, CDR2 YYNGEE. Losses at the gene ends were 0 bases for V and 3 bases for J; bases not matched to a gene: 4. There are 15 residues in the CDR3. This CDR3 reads CASSVAGGSEETQYF. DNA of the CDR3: TGTGCCAGCAGCGTAGCGGGAGGGTCGGAAGAGACCCAGTACTTC.

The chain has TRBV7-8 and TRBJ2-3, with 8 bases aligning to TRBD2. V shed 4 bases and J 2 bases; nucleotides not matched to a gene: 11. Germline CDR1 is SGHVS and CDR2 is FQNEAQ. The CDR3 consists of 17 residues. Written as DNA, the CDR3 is TGTGCCAGCAGCTCAGAGAGACTAGCGCGGCTCACAGATACGCAGTATTTT. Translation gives CASSSERLARLTDTQYF.

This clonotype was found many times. CDR3 in DNA: TGCGCCAGCAGCTTGACGAGGACATCCTCAGGAGAGACCCAGTACTTC. Protein sequence: CASSLTRTSSGETQYF. J is TRBJ2-5 and V is TRBV5-1, with a tentative D call TRBD1 (5 bases). V shed 1 base and J shed 4 bases, with 17 bases lying between them. Germline-derived CDR1 and CDR2 are SGHRS and YFSETQ. This CDR3 has 16 residues.

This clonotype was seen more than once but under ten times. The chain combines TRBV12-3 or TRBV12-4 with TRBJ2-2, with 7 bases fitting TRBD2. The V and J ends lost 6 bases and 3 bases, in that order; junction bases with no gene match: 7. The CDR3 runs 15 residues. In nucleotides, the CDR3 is TGTGCCAGCAGGGGAGGGACCGGCTACACCGGGGAGCTGTTTTTT. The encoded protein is CASRGGTGYTGELFF.

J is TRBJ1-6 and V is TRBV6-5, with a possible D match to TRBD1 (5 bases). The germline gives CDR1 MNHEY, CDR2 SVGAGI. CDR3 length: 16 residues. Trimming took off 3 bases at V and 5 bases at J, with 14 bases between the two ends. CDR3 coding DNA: TGTGCCAGCAGTTATGGTTTTTTGGGGCATAATTCACCCCTCCACTTT. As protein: CASSYGFLGHNSPLHF.

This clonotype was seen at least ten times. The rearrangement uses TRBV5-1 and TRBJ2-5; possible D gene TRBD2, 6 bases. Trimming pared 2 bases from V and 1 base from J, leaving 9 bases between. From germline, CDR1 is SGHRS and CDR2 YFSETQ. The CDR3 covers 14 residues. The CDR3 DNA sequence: TGCGCCAGCAGCTTCCTACTAGCCCAAGAGACCCAGTACTTC. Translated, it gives CASSFLLAQETQYF.

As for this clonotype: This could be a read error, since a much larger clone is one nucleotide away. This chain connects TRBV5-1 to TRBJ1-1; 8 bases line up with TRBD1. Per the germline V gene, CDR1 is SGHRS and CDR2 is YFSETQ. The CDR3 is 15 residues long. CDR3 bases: TGCGCCAGCAGCTTGTACGGACAGGGTAACACTGAAGTTTTCTTT. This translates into CASSLYGQGNTEVFF.

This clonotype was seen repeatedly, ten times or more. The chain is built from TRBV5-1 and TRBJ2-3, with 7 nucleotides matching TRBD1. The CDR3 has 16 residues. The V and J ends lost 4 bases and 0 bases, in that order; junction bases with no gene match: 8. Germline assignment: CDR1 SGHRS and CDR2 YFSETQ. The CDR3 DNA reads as TGCGCCAGCAGCGGTTCCGGGACAGCTAGCACAGATACGCAGTATTTT. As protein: CASSGSGTASTDTQYF.

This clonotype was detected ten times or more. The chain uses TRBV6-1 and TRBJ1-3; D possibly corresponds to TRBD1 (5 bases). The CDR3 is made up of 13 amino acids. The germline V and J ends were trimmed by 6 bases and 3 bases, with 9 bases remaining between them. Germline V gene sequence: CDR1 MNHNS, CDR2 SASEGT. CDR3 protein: CASSLGGGNTIYF. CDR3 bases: TGTGCCAGCAGCTTGGGGGGTGGAAACACCATATATTTT.

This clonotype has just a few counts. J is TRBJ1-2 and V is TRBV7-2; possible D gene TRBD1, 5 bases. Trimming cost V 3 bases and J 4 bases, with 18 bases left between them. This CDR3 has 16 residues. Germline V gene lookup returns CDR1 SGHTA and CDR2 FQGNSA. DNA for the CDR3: TGTGCCAGCAGCTTCCCCAGGGTAGCTCGTCCCTATGGCTACACCTTC. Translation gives CASSFPRVARPYGYTF.

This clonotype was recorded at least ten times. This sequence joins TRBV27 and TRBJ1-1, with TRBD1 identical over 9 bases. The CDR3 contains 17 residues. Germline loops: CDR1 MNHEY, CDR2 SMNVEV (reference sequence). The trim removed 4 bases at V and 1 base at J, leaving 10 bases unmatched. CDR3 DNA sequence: TGTGCCAGCAGTTATGAATCGACAGGGGGAAAGAACACTGAAGCTTTCTTT. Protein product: CASSYESTGGKNTEAFF.

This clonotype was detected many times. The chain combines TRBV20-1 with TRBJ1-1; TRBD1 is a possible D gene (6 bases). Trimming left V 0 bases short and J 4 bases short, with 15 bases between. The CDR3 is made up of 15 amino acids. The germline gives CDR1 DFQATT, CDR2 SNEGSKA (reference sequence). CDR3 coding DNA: TGCAGTGCTAGAGACCGAAAGACAGGTAGCACTGAAGCTTTCTTT. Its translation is CSARDRKTGSTEAFF.

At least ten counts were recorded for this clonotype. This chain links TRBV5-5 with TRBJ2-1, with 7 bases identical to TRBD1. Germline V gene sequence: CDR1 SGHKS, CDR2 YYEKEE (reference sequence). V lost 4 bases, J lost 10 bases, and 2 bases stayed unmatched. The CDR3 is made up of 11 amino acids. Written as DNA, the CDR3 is TGTGCCAGCAGCCGACAGGGAGAGCAGTTCTTC. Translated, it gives CASSRQGEQFF.

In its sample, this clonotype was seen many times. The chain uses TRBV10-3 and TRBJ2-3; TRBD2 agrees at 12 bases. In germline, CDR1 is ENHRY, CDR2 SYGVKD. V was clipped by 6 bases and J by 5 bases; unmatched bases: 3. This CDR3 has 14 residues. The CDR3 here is CAIRTSGGEDTQYF. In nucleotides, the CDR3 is TGTGCCATCAGGACTAGCGGGGGTGAAGATACGCAGTATTTT.

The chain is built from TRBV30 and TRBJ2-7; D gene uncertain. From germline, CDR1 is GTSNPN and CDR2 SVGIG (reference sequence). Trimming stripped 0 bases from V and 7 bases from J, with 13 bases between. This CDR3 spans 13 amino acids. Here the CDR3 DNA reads TGTGCCTGGAGTGTACCGAAGCTACGGGAGCAGTACTTC. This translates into CAWSVPKLREQYF. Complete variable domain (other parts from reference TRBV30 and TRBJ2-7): SQTIHQWPATLVQPVGSPLSLECTVEGTSNPNLYWYRQAAGRGLQLLFYSVGIGQISSEVPQNLSASRPQDRQFILSSKKLLLSDSGFYLCAWSVPKLREQYFGPGTRLTVT.

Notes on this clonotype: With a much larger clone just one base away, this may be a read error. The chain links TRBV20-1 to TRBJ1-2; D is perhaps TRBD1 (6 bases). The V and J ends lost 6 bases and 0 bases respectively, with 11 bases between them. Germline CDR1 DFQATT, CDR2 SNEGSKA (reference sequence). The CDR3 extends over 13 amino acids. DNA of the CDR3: TGCAGTGCATCGGGGACAACTAACTATGGCTACACCTTC. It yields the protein CSASGTTNYGYTF.

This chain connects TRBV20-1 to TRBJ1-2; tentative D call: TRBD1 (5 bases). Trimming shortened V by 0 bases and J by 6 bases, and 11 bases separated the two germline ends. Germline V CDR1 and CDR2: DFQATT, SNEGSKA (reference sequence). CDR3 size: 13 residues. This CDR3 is CSARDAAGNGYTF. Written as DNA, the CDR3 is TGCAGTGCTAGAGATGCGGCAGGGAATGGCTACACCTTC.